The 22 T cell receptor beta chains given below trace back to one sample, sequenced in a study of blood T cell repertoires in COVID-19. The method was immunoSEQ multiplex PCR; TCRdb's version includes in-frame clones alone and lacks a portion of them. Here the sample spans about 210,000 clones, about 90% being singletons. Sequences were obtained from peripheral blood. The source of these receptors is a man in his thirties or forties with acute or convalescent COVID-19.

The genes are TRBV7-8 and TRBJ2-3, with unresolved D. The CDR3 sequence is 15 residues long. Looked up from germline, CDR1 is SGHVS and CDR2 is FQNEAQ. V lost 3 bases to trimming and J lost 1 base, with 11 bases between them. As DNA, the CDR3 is TGTGCCAGCAGCTTTTACCTCGGTGGCACAGATACGCAGTATTTT. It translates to CASSFYLGGTDTQYF.

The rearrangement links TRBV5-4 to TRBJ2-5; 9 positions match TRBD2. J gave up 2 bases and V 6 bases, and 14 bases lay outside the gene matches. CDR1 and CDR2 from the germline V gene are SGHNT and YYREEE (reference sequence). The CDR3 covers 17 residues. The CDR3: CASMGASGKQSQETQYF. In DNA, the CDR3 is TGTGCCAGCATGGGGGCTAGCGGGAAACAATCACAAGAGACCCAGTACTTC.

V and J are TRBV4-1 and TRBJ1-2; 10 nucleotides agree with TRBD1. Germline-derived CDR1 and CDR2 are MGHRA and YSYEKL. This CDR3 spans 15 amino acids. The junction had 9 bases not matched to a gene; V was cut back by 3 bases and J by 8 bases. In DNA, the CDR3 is TGCGCCAGCAGCCACCAGGACAGGGGGATTCTCGGCTACACCTTC. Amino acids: CASSHQDRGILGYTF.

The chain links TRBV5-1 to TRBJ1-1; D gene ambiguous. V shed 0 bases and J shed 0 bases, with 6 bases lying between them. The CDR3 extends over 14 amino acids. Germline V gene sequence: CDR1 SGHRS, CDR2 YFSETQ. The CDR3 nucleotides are TGCGCCAGCAGCTTGGTCCCTCTGAACACTGAAGCTTTCTTT. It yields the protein CASSLVPLNTEAFF.

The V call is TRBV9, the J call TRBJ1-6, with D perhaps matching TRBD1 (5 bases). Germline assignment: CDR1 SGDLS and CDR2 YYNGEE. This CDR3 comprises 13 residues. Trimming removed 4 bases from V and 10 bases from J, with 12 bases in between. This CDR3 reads CASSKGLDSPLHF. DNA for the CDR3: TGTGCCAGCAGCAAGGGACTGGACTCACCCCTCCACTTT.

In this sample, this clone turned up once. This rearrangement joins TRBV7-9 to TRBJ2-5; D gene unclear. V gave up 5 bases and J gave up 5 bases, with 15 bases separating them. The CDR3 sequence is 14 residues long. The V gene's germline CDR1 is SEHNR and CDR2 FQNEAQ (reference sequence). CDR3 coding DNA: TGTGCCAGCAGCCTTGCCAACCCCAGGGAGACCCAGTACTTC. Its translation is CASSLANPRETQYF.

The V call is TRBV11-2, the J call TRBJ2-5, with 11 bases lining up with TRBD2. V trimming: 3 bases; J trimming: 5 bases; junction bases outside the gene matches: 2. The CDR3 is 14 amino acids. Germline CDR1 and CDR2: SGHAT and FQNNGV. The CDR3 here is CASSFTSGSETQYF. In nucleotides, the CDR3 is TGTGCCAGCAGCTTCACTAGCGGGAGTGAGACCCAGTACTTC.

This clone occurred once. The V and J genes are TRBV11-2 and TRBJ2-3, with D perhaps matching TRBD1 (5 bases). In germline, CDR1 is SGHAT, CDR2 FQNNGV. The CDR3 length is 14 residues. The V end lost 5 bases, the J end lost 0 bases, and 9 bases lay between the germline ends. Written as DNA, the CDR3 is TGTGCCAGCAGCCTGACAGCTAGCACAGATACGCAGTATTTT. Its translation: CASSLTASTDTQYF.

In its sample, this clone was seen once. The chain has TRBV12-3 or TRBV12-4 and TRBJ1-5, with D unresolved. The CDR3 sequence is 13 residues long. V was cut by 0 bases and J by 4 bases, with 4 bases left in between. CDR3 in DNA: TGTGCCAGCAGTTTAGCCGGGAATCAGCCCCAGCATTTT. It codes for CASSLAGNQPQHF.

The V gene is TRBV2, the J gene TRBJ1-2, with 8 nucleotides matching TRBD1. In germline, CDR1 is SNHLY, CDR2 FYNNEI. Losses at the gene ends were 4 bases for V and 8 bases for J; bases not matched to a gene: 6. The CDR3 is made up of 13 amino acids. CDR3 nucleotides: TGTGCCAGCAGTGTGGACAGGGTCGACGGCTACACCTTC. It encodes CASSVDRVDGYTF.

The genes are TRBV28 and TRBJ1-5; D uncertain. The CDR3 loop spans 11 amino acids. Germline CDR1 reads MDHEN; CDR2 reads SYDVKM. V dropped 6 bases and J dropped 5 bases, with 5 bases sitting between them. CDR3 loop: CASSSDQPQHF. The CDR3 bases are TGTGCCAGCAGCTCCGATCAGCCCCAGCATTTT.

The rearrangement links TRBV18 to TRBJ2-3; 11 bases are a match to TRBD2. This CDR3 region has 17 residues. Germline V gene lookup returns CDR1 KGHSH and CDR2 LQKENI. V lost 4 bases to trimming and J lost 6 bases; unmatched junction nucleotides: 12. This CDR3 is CASSLYEGTSGRDTQYF. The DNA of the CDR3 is TGTGCCAGCTCACTATACGAAGGGACTAGCGGCCGGGATACGCAGTATTTT.

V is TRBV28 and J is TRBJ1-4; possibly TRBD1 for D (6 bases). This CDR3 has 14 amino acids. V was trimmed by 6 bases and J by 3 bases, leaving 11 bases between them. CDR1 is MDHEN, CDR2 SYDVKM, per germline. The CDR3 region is CASSPGQPNEKLFF. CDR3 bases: TGTGCCAGCAGCCCAGGACAGCCTAATGAAAAACTGTTTTTT.

The CDR3, as DNA: TGTGCCAGCAGCTCAGGGGTCTATAGGCAGTTCTTC. It translates to CASSSGVYRQFF. The chain has TRBV7-9 and TRBJ2-1; a weak D match, TRBD1 (6 bases). The CDR3 loop spans 12 amino acids. Per the germline V gene, CDR1 is SEHNR and CDR2 is FQNEAQ (reference sequence). V lost 4 bases and J lost 12, with 13 bases in between.

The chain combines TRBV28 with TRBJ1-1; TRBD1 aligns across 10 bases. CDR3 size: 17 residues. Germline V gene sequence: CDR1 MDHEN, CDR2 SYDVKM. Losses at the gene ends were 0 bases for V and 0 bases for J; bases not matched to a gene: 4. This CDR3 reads CASSLWGQGIMNTEAFF. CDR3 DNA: TGTGCCAGCAGTTTATGGGGACAGGGGATCATGAACACTGAAGCTTTCTTT.

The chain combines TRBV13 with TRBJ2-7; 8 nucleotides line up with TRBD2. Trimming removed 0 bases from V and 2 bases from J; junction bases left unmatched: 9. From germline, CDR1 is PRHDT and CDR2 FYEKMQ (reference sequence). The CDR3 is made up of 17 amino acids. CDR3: CASSLGGRSGSPYEQYF. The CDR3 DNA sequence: TGTGCCAGCAGCTTAGGGGGTCGGAGCGGGAGTCCCTACGAGCAGTACTTC. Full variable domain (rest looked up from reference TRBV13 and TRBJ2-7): AAGVIQSPRHLIKEKRETATLKCYPIPRHDTVYWYQQGPGQDPQFLISFYEKMQSDKGSIPDRFSAQQFSDYHSELNMSSLELGDSALYFCASSLGGRSGSPYEQYFGPGTRLTVT.

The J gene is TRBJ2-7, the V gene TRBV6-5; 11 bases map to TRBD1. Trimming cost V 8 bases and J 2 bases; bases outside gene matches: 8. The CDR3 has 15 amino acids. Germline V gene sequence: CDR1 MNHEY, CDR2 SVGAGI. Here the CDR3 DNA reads TGTGCCAGCGGTCTTGGGGACAGGGGGGCCTACGAGCAGTACTTC. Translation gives CASGLGDRGAYEQYF.

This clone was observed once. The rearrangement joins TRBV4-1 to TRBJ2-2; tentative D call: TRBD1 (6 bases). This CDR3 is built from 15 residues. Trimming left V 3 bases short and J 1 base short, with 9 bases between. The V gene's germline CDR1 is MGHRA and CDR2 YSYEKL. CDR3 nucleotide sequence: TGCGCCAGCAGCCAGGCACAGGGGAACACCGGGGAGCTGTTTTTT. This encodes CASSQAQGNTGELFF.

This chain's CDR3 is CASSLSGAQGEPQHF. The CDR3 region has the DNA TGTGCCAGCAGCTTGTCGGGCGCGCAGGGCGAGCCCCAGCATTTT. J is TRBJ1-5 and V is TRBV7-9, with D perhaps TRBD1 (5 bases). The CDR3 loop spans 15 amino acids. Trimming shortened V by 3 bases and J by 8 bases, and 17 bases separated the two germline ends. The germline gives CDR1 SEHNR, CDR2 FQNEAQ (reference sequence).

The CDR3, as DNA: TGTGCCAGCAGCCAGGGACTAGCGGGGCCGTCGAGGAACGAGCAGTACTTC. Amino acids: CASSQGLAGPSRNEQYF. The chain couples TRBV7-6 to TRBJ2-7; TRBD2 matches at 13 bases. J was trimmed by 5 bases and V by 5 bases; bases with no gene match: 12. The CDR3 consists of 17 residues. Per germline, CDR1 SGHVS and CDR2 FNYEAQ. The variable domain in full, completed from reference TRBV7-6 and TRBJ2-7, reads GAGVSQSPRYKVTKRGQDVALRCDPISGHVSLYWYRQALGQGPEFLTYFNYEAQQDKSGLPNDRFSAERPEGSISTLTIQRTEQRDSAMYRCASSQGLAGPSRNEQYFGPGTRLTVT.

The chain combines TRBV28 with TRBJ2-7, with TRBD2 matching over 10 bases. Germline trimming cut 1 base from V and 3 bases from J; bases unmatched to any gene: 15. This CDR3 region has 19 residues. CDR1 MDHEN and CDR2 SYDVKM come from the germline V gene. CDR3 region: CASSLLGTRSGGAHYEQYF. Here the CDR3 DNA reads TGTGCCAGCAGTTTATTAGGGACCCGAAGCGGGGGGGCGCACTACGAGCAGTACTTC.

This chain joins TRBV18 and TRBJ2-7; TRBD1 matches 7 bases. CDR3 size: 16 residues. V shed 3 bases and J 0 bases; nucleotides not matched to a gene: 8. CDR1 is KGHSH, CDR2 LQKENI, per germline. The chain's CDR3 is CASSPRQGPLSYEQYF. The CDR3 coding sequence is TGTGCCAGCTCACCTCGACAGGGTCCCCTCTCCTACGAGCAGTACTTC.